These T cell receptor beta chains were read from a single sample in a study of CD8+CD57+ T cells in acquired aplastic anemia. TCRdb passed the reads through MiXCR, listing each CDR3 protein once. Here the sample spans 200,000 to 300,000 distinct CDR3 sequences, around 82% being singletons. Input material: sorted CD4+, CD8+, or CD8+CD57+ T cells (not recorded which) from PBMCs. These receptors were obtained from a human donor with aplastic anemia. Each CDR3 is given without its conserved first and last residue. D genes are given only for firm matches.

>TRBV15|-|TRBJ2-5
ATSGGGLEETQY
>TRBV25-1|-|TRBJ1-5
ASSHQGSNQPQH
>TRBV2|TRBD2|TRBJ2-1
ASSAGVYNEQF
>TRBV2|-|TRBJ1-1
ASGVTGTDTQF
>TRBV6-1|TRBD1|TRBJ1-2
ASKYDRDRANYGYT
>TRBV7-6|-|-
ASSLAGKGEKLF
>TRBV2|-|TRBJ1-2
ASRGTLDNYGYT
>TRBV7-9|TRBD2|TRBJ2-3
ASSRAGTTYAQY
>TRBV20-1|-|TRBJ1-1
SASNRVGTEAF
>TRBV5-1|-|TRBJ1-6
ASSLEGATNYNSPLH
>TRBV11-3|-|TRBJ1-1
ASSLFGTEAF
>TRBV24-1|TRBD2|TRBJ2-1
ASSPGRGGSDEQF
>TRBV7-9|TRBD2|TRBJ2-3
ARRGAGGTETLY
>TRBV7-8|-|TRBJ2-2
ASSFRPGGTALSF
>TRBV29-1|-|TRBJ2-7
SAREDYEQY
>TRBV2|-|TRBJ2-5
ASGGGSEQATQY
>TRBV7-2|-|TRBJ2-5
ASSFRPERTAHY